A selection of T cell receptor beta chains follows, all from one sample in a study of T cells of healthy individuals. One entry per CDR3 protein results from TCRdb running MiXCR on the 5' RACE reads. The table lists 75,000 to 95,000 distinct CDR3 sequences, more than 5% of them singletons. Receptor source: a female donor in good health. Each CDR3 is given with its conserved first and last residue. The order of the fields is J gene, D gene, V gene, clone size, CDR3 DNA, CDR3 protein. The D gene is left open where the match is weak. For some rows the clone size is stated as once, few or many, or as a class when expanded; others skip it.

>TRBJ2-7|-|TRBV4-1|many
TGCGCCAGCAGCCCGATCCCCAGCCCCTTTTCCTACGAGCAGTACTTC
CASSPIPSPFSYEQYF
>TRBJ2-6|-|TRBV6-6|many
TGTGCCAGCAGTTACAATCCGAAACCACTTATTTCTGGGGCCAACGTCCTGACTTTC
CASSYNPKPLISGANVLTF
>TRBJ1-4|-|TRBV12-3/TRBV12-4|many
TGTGCCAGCAGTTTAGCGAACAGGGAAAAACTGTTTTTT
CASSLANREKLFF
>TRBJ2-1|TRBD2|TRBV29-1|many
TGCAGCGTGTGGACTAGCAGGAGCTTGTATGAGCAGTTCTTC
CSVWTSRSLYEQFF
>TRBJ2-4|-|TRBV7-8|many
TGTGCCAGCAGACCGGCAGGGCTAGCCAAAAACATTCAGTACTTC
CASRPAGLAKNIQYF
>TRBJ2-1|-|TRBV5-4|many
TGTGCCAGCAGCTTGGAACCCACGGAGCAGTTCTTC
CASSLEPTEQFF
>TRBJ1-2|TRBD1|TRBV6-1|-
TGTGCCAGCAGTGAAGAGGAGGGACAGGGTTCCTATGGCTACACCTTC
CASSEEEGQGSYGYTF
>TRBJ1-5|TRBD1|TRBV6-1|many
TGTGCCAGCAGTGACCCCGATTTTTCGGACAGGGACTATCAGCCCCAGCATTTT
CASSDPDFSDRDYQPQHF
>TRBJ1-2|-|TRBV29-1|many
TGCAGCGTTGGACCGCCGGGCCCTGTCTATGGCTACACCTTC
CSVGPPGPVYGYTF
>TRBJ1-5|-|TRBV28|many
TGTGCCAGCACCGCACCCCTAGGGGGGACTAGGAATCAGCCCCAGCATTTT
CASTAPLGGTRNQPQHF
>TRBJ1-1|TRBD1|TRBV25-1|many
TGTGCCAGCAGTGAGGACAGGGGAGGCACAACTGAAGCTTTCTTT
CASSEDRGGTTEAFF
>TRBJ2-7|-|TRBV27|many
TGTGCCAGCAGTCAACAGTACTCCTACGAGCAGTACTTC
CASSQQYSYEQYF
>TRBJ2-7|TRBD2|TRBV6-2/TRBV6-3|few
TGTGCCAGCAGTTACGCCACTAATGGCGGGAGGGCCTCCTACGAGCAGTACTTC
CASSYATNGGRASYEQYF
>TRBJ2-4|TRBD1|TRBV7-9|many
TGTGCCAGCAGCCTGGGACAGGGGGACGGCAAAAACATTCAGTACTTC
CASSLGQGDGKNIQYF
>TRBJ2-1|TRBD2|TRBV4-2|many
TGTGCCAGCAGCCAAGGGATGACTAGCGGGATCGGTGAGCAGTTCTTC
CASSQGMTSGIGEQFF
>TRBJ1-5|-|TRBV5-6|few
TGTGCCAGCAGCCGCTCCAGGGTAGGTCAGCCCCAGCATTTT
CASSRSRVGQPQHF
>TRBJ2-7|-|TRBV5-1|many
TGCGCCAGCGGGGAGAGGGAGCAGTACTTC
CASGEREQYF
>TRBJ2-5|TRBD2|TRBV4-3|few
TGCGCCAGCAGCCACGGACTAGACAGAGAGACCCAGTACTTC
CASSHGLDRETQYF
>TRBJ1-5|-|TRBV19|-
TGTGCCAGTAACGATAGAGTCGACAATCAGCCCCAGCATTTT
CASNDRVDNQPQHF
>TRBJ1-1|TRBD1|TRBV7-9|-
TGTGCCAGCAGCTTAGCCCGGACAGGGGGCACTGAAGCTTTCTTT
CASSLARTGGTEAFF
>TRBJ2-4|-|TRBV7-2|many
TGTGCCAGCAGCTTTTTGGGCATTCAGTACTTC
CASSFLGIQYF
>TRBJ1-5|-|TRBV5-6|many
TGTGCCAGCAGCTTGGGGCGCGGCCAGCCCCAGCATTTT
CASSLGRGQPQHF
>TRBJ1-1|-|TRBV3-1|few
TGTGCCAGCAGCCACGGACCGGGGAGTGAAGCTTTCTTT
CASSHGPGSEAFF
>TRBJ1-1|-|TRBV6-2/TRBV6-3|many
TGTGCCAGCAGTTCCCAGGACAGAGGCCCCCTTGAAGCTTTCTTT
CASSSQDRGPLEAFF
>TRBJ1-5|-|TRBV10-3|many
TGTGCCATCAGTCTGGCAGGGGATCAGCCCCAGCATTTT
CAISLAGDQPQHF
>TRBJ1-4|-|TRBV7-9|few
TGTGCCAGCAGTTATGGACCGTCTTTTAATGAAAAACTGTTTTTT
CASSYGPSFNEKLFF
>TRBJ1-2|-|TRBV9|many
TGTGCCAGCAGCGTAGGACCAATTTATGGCTACACCTTC
CASSVGPIYGYTF
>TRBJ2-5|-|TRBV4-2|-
TGTGCCAGCAGCCAAGAGGGGGCAGAGACCCAGTACTTC
CASSQEGAETQYF
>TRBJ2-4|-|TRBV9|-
TGTGCCAGCAGCCGGGACGGACTAGCCAAAAACATTCAGTACTTC
CASSRDGLAKNIQYF
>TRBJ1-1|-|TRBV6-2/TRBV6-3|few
TGTGCCAGCAGTTACGCGCAAAGGGGGACTGAAGCTTTCTTT
CASSYAQRGTEAFF
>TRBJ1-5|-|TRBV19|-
TGTGCCAGTAAAGACCAAATGGACCAGCCCCAGCATTTT
CASKDQMDQPQHF
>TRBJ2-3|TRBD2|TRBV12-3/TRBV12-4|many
TGTGCCAGCCTGACTAGCGGGAGGAAATTGAGCACAGATACGCAGTATTTT
CASLTSGRKLSTDTQYF
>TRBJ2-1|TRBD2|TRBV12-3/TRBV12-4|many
TGTGCCAGCAGTCGCCAACCTACTACTAGCGGCTCCTACAATGAGCAGTTCTTC
CASSRQPTTSGSYNEQFF
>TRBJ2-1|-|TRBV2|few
TGTGCCAGCAGTGAAGGGTGGGGAACAGGACCGGAGCAGTTCTTC
CASSEGWGTGPEQFF
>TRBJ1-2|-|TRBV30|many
TGTGCCTGTTACAGGGTTAACTATGGCTACACCTTC
CACYRVNYGYTF
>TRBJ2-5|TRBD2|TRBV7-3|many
TGTGCCAGCAGCTTGGAACTAGCGGGTTCAGAGACCCAGTACTTC
CASSLELAGSETQYF
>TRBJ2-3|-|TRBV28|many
TGTGCCAGCAGTCCCAGACACCTGAGCACAGATACGCAGTATTTT
CASSPRHLSTDTQYF
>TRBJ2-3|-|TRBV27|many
TGTGCCAGCAGTCTGGGTTACAGCACAGATACGCAGTATTTT
CASSLGYSTDTQYF
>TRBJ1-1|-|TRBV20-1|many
TGCAGTGCCGTGGGGGGCAACACTGAAGCTTTCTTT
CSAVGGNTEAFF
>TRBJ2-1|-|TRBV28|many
TGTGCCAGCAGCGAGAGAGGCTACAATGAGCAGTTCTTC
CASSERGYNEQFF
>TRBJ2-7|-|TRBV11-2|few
TGTGCCAGCAGCCCGACCCGGGGTCAGGGCTACGAGCAGTACTTC
CASSPTRGQGYEQYF
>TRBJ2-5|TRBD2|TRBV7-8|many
TGTGCCAGCAGCTCGCCGACTGAACGGGGACTAGCCCCCCAAGAGACCCAGTACTTC
CASSSPTERGLAPQETQYF
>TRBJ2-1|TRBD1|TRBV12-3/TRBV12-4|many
TGTGCCAGCAGTTGCCGAGGGCAGGGGGCAGGGGTTTACAATGAGCAGTTCTTC
CASSCRGQGAGVYNEQFF
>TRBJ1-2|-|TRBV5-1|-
TGCGCCAGCAGCTTGGAGGCCCCGTTTGGCTACACCTTC
CASSLEAPFGYTF
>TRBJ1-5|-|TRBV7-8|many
TGTGCCAGCAGCTTTCCAAATCAGCCCCAGCATTTT
CASSFPNQPQHF
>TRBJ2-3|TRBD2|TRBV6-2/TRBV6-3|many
TGTGCCAGCAGTTACGGGAGGGAGGCAGATACGCAGTATTTT
CASSYGREADTQYF
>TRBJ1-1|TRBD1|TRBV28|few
TGTGCCAGCAGTTTATGGGACAGGGGCACTGAAGCTTTCTTT
CASSLWDRGTEAFF
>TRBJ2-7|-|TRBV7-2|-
TGTGCCAGCAGCCCCCGAGGGGGGGGGAGAACCTACGAGCAGTACTTC
CASSPRGGGRTYEQYF
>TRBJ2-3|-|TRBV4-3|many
TGCGCCAGCAGCCAAGAGGAGGGCCGCACAGATACGCAGTATTTT
CASSQEEGRTDTQYF
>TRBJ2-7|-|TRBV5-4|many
TGTGCCAGCAGCTTGGAACAGGAGAACTACGAGCAGTACTTC
CASSLEQENYEQYF
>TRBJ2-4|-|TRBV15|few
TGTGCCACCACCCACGGGGACATAGCCAAAAACATTCAGTACTTC
CATTHGDIAKNIQYF
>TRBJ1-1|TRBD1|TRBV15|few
TGTGCCACCAGCAGAGATCGGACAGGGCTTGCTGAAGCTTTCTTT
CATSRDRTGLAEAFF
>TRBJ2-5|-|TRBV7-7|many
TGTGCTAGCAGCTCCTTGGGGATAGGCCAAGAGACCCAGTACTTC
CASSSLGIGQETQYF